Below, 24 T cell receptor beta chains from the same sample are listed, as sequenced in a study of shared clonotypes between healthy human individuals. Generated by immunoSEQ multiplex PCR, the TCRdb table keeps only in-frame clones and is missing some. The sample yields 1,500,000 or so clones, more than 95% seen once. The sample taken for sequencing was naive CD4+ T cells sorted from blood. Described subset: CD45RA+ positively selected. These receptors were obtained from a man aged 25 to 40 in good health.

V is TRBV18 and J is TRBJ2-1; 10 positions match TRBD2. V trimming: 11 bases; J trimming: 7 bases; junction bases outside the gene matches: 14. CDR3 size: 15 residues. CDR1 is KGHSH, CDR2 LQKENI, per germline. In nucleotides, the CDR3 is TGTGCCCCCCGGCCAGGATTAGCGGGAGGAAATGAGCAGTTCTTC. It codes for CAPRPGLAGGNEQFF.

V is TRBV19 and J is TRBJ2-7; D is ambiguous. The V end was cut by 5 bases, the J end by 3 bases, with 8 bases between. The CDR3 length is 12 residues. Per the germline V gene, CDR1 is LNHDA and CDR2 is SQIVND (reference sequence). The CDR3 protein is CASSPGYYEQYF. CDR3 in DNA: TGTGCCAGTAGTCCCGGCTACTACGAGCAGTACTTC.

The CDR3 nucleotides read TGTGCCACCCAGGGGTCGACAGGGTTGAACAATGAGCAGTTCTTC. This gives the protein CATQGSTGLNNEQFF. The chain recombines TRBV7-6 with TRBJ2-1, with 7 nucleotides matching TRBD1. This CDR3 is built from 15 residues. Unmatched junction bases numbered 14, after V lost 10 bases and J lost 5 bases. CDR1 and CDR2 (germline): SGHVS, FNYEAQ.

The chain recombines TRBV6-5 with TRBJ1-4; 7 bases match TRBD1. Germline V gives CDR1 MNHEY, CDR2 SVGAGI. The CDR3 length is 15 residues. V lost 2 bases to trimming and J lost 8 bases; unmatched junction nucleotides: 8. Here the CDR3 DNA reads TGTGCCAGCAGTTACGGGCCAGGGACAGACGAAAAACTGTTTTTT. Translating it yields CASSYGPGTDEKLFF.

The CDR3 nucleotides read TGCGCCAGCACACCTGTTAACCGAGGGGGCAAAGAGAAGCAGTACTTC. Its translation is CASTPVNRGGKEKQYF. This chain connects TRBV4-1 to TRBJ2-7, with 7 bases matching TRBD1. The V and J ends lost 7 bases and 8 bases, in that order; junction bases with no gene match: 20. The CDR3 consists of 16 residues. CDR1 and CDR2 (germline): MGHRA, YSYEKL.

The genes are TRBV12-5 and TRBJ2-1; D possibly matches TRBD1 or TRBD2 (5 bases each). This CDR3 is built from 13 residues. From germline, CDR1 is LGHNT and CDR2 FRNRAP. V was trimmed by 5 bases and J by 5 bases, leaving 10 bases between them. The CDR3 coding sequence is TGTGCTAGTGGTCCGGGACCACACAATGAGCAGTTCTTC. This codes for CASGPGPHNEQFF.

To note about this clone: At one end, the junction sequence differs from germline, possibly due to a read error. The V gene is TRBV7-7, the J gene TRBJ2-5, with 8 bases fitting TRBD2. Germline CDR1 is SSHAT and CDR2 is FNYEAQ (reference sequence). The CDR3 extends over 17 amino acids. The CDR3 loop is CASSLRVAGSSQETQYF. The CDR3 coding sequence is TGTGCTAGCAGCCTCCGAGTAGCGGGATCCTCGCAAGAGACCCAGTACTTC. Full variable domain (outside the CDR3, taken from reference TRBV7-7 and TRBJ2-5): GAGVSQSPRYKVTKRGQDVTLRCDPISSHATLYWYQQALGQGPEFLTYFNYEAQPDKSGLPSDRFSAERPEGSISTLTIQRTEQRDSAMYRCASSLRVAGSSQETQYFGPGTRLLVL.

This chain links TRBV4-2 with TRBJ1-1, with D hard to call. V was shortened by 4 bases and J by 2 bases, with 20 bases between the two germline ends. This CDR3 is 17 amino acids long. Per germline, CDR1 LGHNA and CDR2 YNFKEQ. The CDR3 loop is CASSPTGPGGLNTEAFF. For the CDR3, the DNA is TGTGCCAGCAGCCCAACCGGGCCGGGTGGGTTAAACACTGAAGCTTTCTTT.

The rearrangement links TRBV6-5 to TRBJ2-7; weak D call: TRBD1 (5 bases). With 0 bases removed from V and 1 base from J, the gap between germline ends came to 7 bases. The CDR3 is 14 residues long. Germline V gene lookup returns CDR1 MNHEY and CDR2 SVGAGI. The DNA for the CDR3 is TGTGCCAGCAGTTACTCGAAGGGGTCCTACGAGCAGTACTTC. Amino acid sequence: CASSYSKGSYEQYF.

A word on this clone: One end of the junction varies from germline; a read error may be responsible. The V call is TRBV5-4, the J call TRBJ2-1; possibly TRBD1 for D (6 bases). Germline V gene data show CDR1 as SGHNT and CDR2 as YYREEE (reference sequence). This CDR3 region has 16 residues. CDR3 region: CASSLDRDNRDNEQFF. The CDR3 DNA reads TGTGCCAGCAGTTTGGACCGGGACAACCGGGACAATGAGCAGTTCTTC.

The CDR3 loop reads CASNTNSYEQYF. DNA of the CDR3: TGTGCCAGCAACACCAACTCCTACGAGCAGTACTTC. The chain couples TRBV28 to TRBJ2-7, with D uncertain. Germline V CDR1 and CDR2: MDHEN, SYDVKM. This CDR3 is 12 amino acids long. Trimming shortened V by 7 bases and J by 0 bases, and 7 bases separated the two germline ends.

The chain carries TRBV19 and TRBJ2-6, with D possibly being TRBD2 (6 bases). The CDR3 length is 14 residues. Trimming removed 5 bases at V and 12 bases at J, with 17 bases between. The V gene's germline CDR1 is LNHDA and CDR2 SQIVND (reference sequence). The CDR3 protein is CASSPTAGSRVLTF. In DNA form, the CDR3 reads TGTGCCAGTAGTCCGACGGCGGGGTCCCGCGTCCTGACTTTC.

This sequence joins TRBV5-1 and TRBJ2-7; no reliable D call. There are 13 residues in the CDR3. Per the germline V gene, CDR1 is SGHRS and CDR2 is YFSETQ. The V end was cut by 0 bases, the J end by 3 bases, with 7 bases between. CDR3 DNA sequence: TGCGCCAGCAGCTTGGCCGACAACTACGAGCAGTACTTC. The encoded protein is CASSLADNYEQYF.

This rearrangement joins TRBV5-5 to TRBJ2-2; 7 nucleotides match TRBD2. CDR1 SGHKS and CDR2 YYEKEE come from the germline V gene (reference sequence). The J segment lost 6 bases and the V segment lost 4 bases, leaving 12 bases of the junction unmatched. The CDR3 runs to 16 residues. The CDR3 spells CASSPRGFREAGELFF. In DNA, the CDR3 is TGTGCCAGCAGCCCGCGGGGGTTCAGGGAGGCCGGGGAGCTGTTTTTT.

The chain is built from TRBV7-6 and TRBJ1-2; D is possibly TRBD1 (6 bases). This CDR3 spans 20 amino acids. Germline V gives CDR1 SGHVS, CDR2 FNYEAQ. Trimming removed 0 bases from V and 7 bases from J, with 30 bases in between. This CDR3 is CASSLALKGGRPGGGPGYTF. The CDR3 DNA reads as TGTGCCAGCAGCTTAGCCTTAAAGGGGGGGCGACCGGGCGGTGGCCCTGGCTACACCTTC.

This clone was seen only once. The chain uses TRBV5-4 and TRBJ2-1; 13 nucleotides line up with TRBD2. V was clipped by 4 bases and J by 7 bases; unmatched bases: 5. CDR3 length: 15 amino acids. Germline V lookup: CDR1 SGHNT, CDR2 YYREEE (reference sequence). The CDR3 sequence is CASSEGLAGFNEQFF. The CDR3 DNA follows: TGTGCCAGCAGCGAGGGACTAGCGGGATTTAATGAGCAGTTCTTC.

In this sample, this clone turned up once. Other DNA sequences of this sample code for an identical CDR3. The chain uses TRBV7-6 and TRBJ1-3; D remains ambiguous. Germline CDR1 is SGHVS and CDR2 is FNYEAQ. V lost 3 bases to trimming and J lost 0 bases, with 0 bases between them. The CDR3 spans 12 residues. CDR3 nucleotides: TGTGCCAGCAGCTTCTCTGGAAACACCATATATTTT. Residues: CASSFSGNTIYF.

This clone showed up just once. This sequence joins TRBV19 and TRBJ2-4, with D possibly being TRBD1 (5 bases). This CDR3 region has 11 residues. The V end lost 7 bases, the J end lost 9 bases, and 10 bases lay between the germline ends. CDR1 and CDR2 (germline): LNHDA, SQIVND (reference sequence). CDR3 sequence reads: CASTQGSIQYF. CDR3 nucleotides: TGTGCCAGTACCCAGGGTAGCATTCAGTACTTC.

The chain joins TRBV5-1 to TRBJ1-5; D is undetermined. Germline loops: CDR1 SGHRS, CDR2 YFSETQ. The CDR3 contains 14 residues. Trimming cost V 2 bases and J 6 bases, with 12 bases left between them. CDR3 bases: TGCGCCAGCAGCTTTTTACAAGGCAGTCAGCCCCAGCATTTT. Translating it yields CASSFLQGSQPQHF.

The chain links TRBV19 to TRBJ1-5, with D unclear. CDR3 length: 15 amino acids. In germline, CDR1 is LNHDA, CDR2 SQIVND (reference sequence). Trimming removed 7 bases from V and 2 bases from J, with 15 bases in between. The CDR3 protein is CASTRGAIGNQPQHF. In DNA form, the CDR3 reads TGTGCCAGTACTCGGGGTGCGATAGGCAATCAGCCCCAGCATTTT. The entire variable domain, with the rest obtained from reference TRBV19 and TRBJ1-5, is as follows: DGGITQSPKYLFRKEGQNVTLSCEQNLNHDAMYWYRQDPGQGLRLIYYSQIVNDFQKGDIAEGYSVSREKKESFPLTVTSAQKNPTAFYLCASTRGAIGNQPQHFGDGTRLSIL.

The chain recombines TRBV4-1 with TRBJ2-5, with 8 bases identical to TRBD2. The CDR3 consists of 18 residues. V trimming: 5 bases; J trimming: 1 base; junction bases outside the gene matches: 15. Germline V gene data show CDR1 as MGHRA and CDR2 as YSYEKL. The CDR3 DNA is TGCGCCAGCAGCTTCGGACCTGGCGGGCGGGAGGCCCAAGAGACCCAGTACTTC. Translated: CASSFGPGGREAQETQYF.

The chain employs TRBV6-6 and TRBJ1-1, with TRBD1 matching 7 bases. The J segment lost 4 bases and the V segment lost 8 bases, leaving 7 bases of the junction unmatched. Germline CDR1 MNHNY, CDR2 SVGAGI (reference sequence). This CDR3 is 13 amino acids long. CDR3 nucleotides: TGTGCCAGCGGATCCCCAGGGGGCACTGAAGCTTTCTTT. This sequence encodes CASGSPGGTEAFF.

V and J are TRBV12-5 and TRBJ2-3, with D tentatively TRBD1 or TRBD2 (6 bases each). Germline CDR1 is LGHNT and CDR2 is FRNRAP. V was pared by 6 bases and J by 5 bases, with 15 bases between. CDR3 length equals 14 residues. The chain's CDR3 is CASGRPGGGDTQYF. The CDR3 DNA follows: TGTGCTAGTGGCCGACCCGGAGGGGGAGATACGCAGTATTTT. Complete variable domain (other parts from reference TRBV12-5 and TRBJ2-3): DARVTQTPRHKVTEMGQEVTMRCQPILGHNTVFWYRQTMMQGLELLAYFRNRAPLDDSGMPKDRFSAEMPDATLATLKIQPSEPRDSAVYFCASGRPGGGDTQYFGPGTRLTVL.

The chain joins TRBV15 to TRBJ1-2; 7 bases match TRBD1. The CDR3 runs to 13 residues. Germline V CDR1 and CDR2: LNHNV, YYDKDF (reference sequence). The V segment lost 8 bases and the J segment 5 bases; nucleotides outside the gene matches: 8. The CDR3 loop is CATGDREGYGYTF. In DNA form, the CDR3 reads TGTGCCACCGGAGACAGGGAAGGTTATGGCTACACCTTC.